What follows are 23 T cell receptor beta chains derived from one specimen sequenced in a study of OX40 agonist ivuxolimab in advanced cancers. The method was immunoSEQ multiplex PCR; TCRdb's version includes in-frame clones alone and lacks a portion of them. The sample shows over 100,000 clones, more than 80% of them seen only once. The sample in question was CD4+ or CD8+ T cells sorted from blood, obtained in a trial of the OX40 agonist ivuxolimab. The receptors stem from an adult with an advanced solid tumor such as melanoma, head and neck, liver or kidney cancer.

The gene calls are TRBV7-2 and TRBJ2-5; 11 bases line up with TRBD1. Germline CDR1 and CDR2: SGHTA and FQGNSA. V was clipped by 2 bases and J by 4 bases; unmatched bases: 3. The CDR3 is 15 residues long. The CDR3 region has the DNA TGTGCCAGCAGCTTATTGGGGACAGGGGGAGAGACCCAGTACTTC. This encodes CASSLLGTGGETQYF.

This clone was observed once. V gene TRBV7-2 combines with J gene TRBJ2-3, with 7 bases that match TRBD2. V shed 1 base and J 4 bases; nucleotides not matched to a gene: 11. This CDR3 is built from 17 residues. Germline CDR1 SGHTA, CDR2 FQGNSA. CDR3 sequence (DNA): TGTGCCAGCAGCTTAGTGGGGACTTCCCGGGGGGCAGATACGCAGTATTTT. Protein product: CASSLVGTSRGADTQYF.

This clone was recorded once. V gene TRBV28 combines with J gene TRBJ2-2; D ambiguous. In germline, CDR1 is MDHEN, CDR2 SYDVKM. Trimming removed 8 bases from V and 1 base from J, with 14 bases in between. This CDR3 is 15 amino acids long. The CDR3 region has the DNA TGTGCCAGCGGGGTAGCAGGTTTGAACACCGGGGAGCTGTTTTTT. This translates into CASGVAGLNTGELFF.

This clone was seen a single time. This sequence joins TRBV19 and TRBJ2-1, with TRBD1 identical over 7 bases. Germline-derived CDR1 and CDR2 are LNHDA and SQIVND (reference sequence). This CDR3 region has 21 residues. V lost 5 bases, J lost 7 bases, and 29 bases stayed unmatched. The CDR3: CASSPGQLNYVRRRWKNEQFF. The CDR3 nucleotides read TGTGCCAGTAGTCCGGGACAGCTGAACTACGTGAGACGGCGATGGAAAAATGAGCAGTTCTTC.

The V call is TRBV9, the J call TRBJ1-3; TRBD1 might be the D (5 bases). V lost 4 bases to trimming and J lost 5 bases, with 10 bases between them. Per germline, CDR1 SGDLS and CDR2 YYNGEE. The CDR3 spans 13 residues. As DNA, the CDR3 is TGTGCCAGCAGCTCGGGACCCCGAAACACCATATATTTT. This gives the protein CASSSGPRNTIYF.

V and J are TRBV2 and TRBJ2-3; D is possibly TRBD1 (6 bases). Germline CDR1 and CDR2: SNHLY and FYNNEI. The CDR3 length is 14 residues. With 8 bases removed from V and 3 bases from J, the gap between germline ends came to 15 bases. The chain's CDR3 is CASLGDIGTDTQYF. The CDR3, as DNA: TGTGCCAGCCTGGGGGACATAGGTACAGATACGCAGTATTTT.

J is TRBJ2-4 and V is TRBV7-2, with a weak D call TRBD2 (6 bases). V was pared by 1 base and J by 0 bases, with 16 bases between. The CDR3 runs 18 residues. Germline V gene sequence: CDR1 SGHTA, CDR2 FQGNSA. For the CDR3, the DNA is TGTGCCAGCAGCTTAGTACTTGGCGGGGCGCGAGCCAAAAACATTCAGTACTTC. This translates into CASSLVLGGARAKNIQYF.

This chain uses TRBV21-1 with TRBJ2-6; the table's D call TRBD2 went unverified against the DNA. TRBV21-1 constitutes a pseudogene. CDR3 length: 15 residues. CDR3 DNA sequence: TGTGCCAGCAGCAAAAGCTACTCTGGGGCCAACGTCCTGACTTTC. As protein: CASSKSYSGANVLTF.

The CDR3 sequence: CASSSPRGGTSTDTQYF. The CDR3 DNA reads TGTGCCAGCAGCTCTCCCCGGGGAGGGACTAGCACAGATACGCAGTATTTT. This chain joins TRBV5-4 and TRBJ2-3; TRBD2 matches at 7 bases. V lost 3 bases to trimming and J lost 0 bases; unmatched junction nucleotides: 10. Germline CDR1 is SGHNT and CDR2 is YYREEE (reference sequence). The CDR3 spans 17 residues.

This chain connects TRBV4-1 to TRBJ2-5; D call uncertain. The V end was cut by 1 base, the J end by 2 bases, with 8 bases between. The V gene's germline CDR1 is MGHRA and CDR2 YSYEKL. The CDR3 sequence is 14 residues long. The CDR3 reads CASSQGRLQETQYF. The CDR3 nucleotides read TGCGCCAGCAGCCAAGGACGGTTACAAGAGACCCAGTACTTC.

V usage is TRBV4-3 and J usage is TRBJ1-2; a weak D match, TRBD1 (6 bases). V shed 2 bases and J shed 8 bases, with 12 bases lying between them. This CDR3 contains 13 residues. Germline CDR1 reads LGHNA; CDR2 reads YSLEER. The CDR3 DNA reads as TGCGCCAGCAGCCAAACAGGGTCTGAGGGCTACACCTTC. This translates into CASSQTGSEGYTF.

The chain is built from TRBV30 and TRBJ2-1; 7 bases are shared with TRBD2. Looked up from germline, CDR1 is GTSNPN and CDR2 is SVGIG (reference sequence). After removal of 4 bases from V and 10 bases from J, the junction contained 10 bases not matched to a gene. This CDR3 region has 13 residues. This CDR3 reads CAWTRGSGREQFF. The DNA of the CDR3 is TGTGCCTGGACGCGGGGGTCGGGGAGGGAGCAGTTCTTC. Based on the CDR3 plus reference TRBV30 and TRBJ2-1, the full variable domain is SQTIHQWPATLVQPVGSPLSLECTVEGTSNPNLYWYRQAAGRGLQLLFYSVGIGQISSEVPQNLSASRPQDRQFILSSKKLLLSDSGFYLCAWTRGSGREQFFGPGTRLTVL.

The V and J genes are TRBV19 and TRBJ2-7; 9 bases map to TRBD2. This CDR3 is 13 amino acids long. The germline CDR1 and CDR2 sequences are LNHDA and SQIVND (reference sequence). Germline trimming cut 6 bases from V and 6 bases from J; bases unmatched to any gene: 6. The CDR3 bases are TGTGCCAGTAGCCCGGGACTAGCAAGCGAGCAGTACTTC. Translating it yields CASSPGLASEQYF.

This chain connects TRBV28 to TRBJ2-7; 11 positions agree with TRBD2. The CDR3 sequence is 15 residues long. With 3 bases clipped from V and 7 bases from J, the junction kept 8 bases outside the gene matches. Germline V gene data show CDR1 as MDHEN and CDR2 as SYDVKM. For the CDR3, the DNA is TGTGCCAGCAGTTTGGTTAGCGGGGGGGCGAGGGAGCAGTACTTC. This encodes CASSLVSGGAREQYF.

The rearrangement links TRBV27 to TRBJ1-6; 7 nucleotides agree with TRBD1. The CDR3 runs to 14 residues. CDR1 MNHEY and CDR2 SMNVEV come from the germline V gene (reference sequence). Trimming took 3 bases from V and 10 from J; bases not matched to a gene: 6. The CDR3, as DNA: TGTGCCAGCAGTTTTAAAGGGGGCGGGTCACCCCTCCACTTT. This sequence encodes CASSFKGGGSPLHF.

The V gene is TRBV2, the J gene TRBJ1-5; the match to TRBD1 covers 7 bases. The ends lost 7 bases at V and 7 bases at J; junction bases unmatched: 4. Germline-derived CDR1 and CDR2 are SNHLY and FYNNEI. The CDR3 covers 12 residues. The CDR3 is CASKRGRQPQHF. The CDR3 region has the DNA TGTGCCAGCAAAAGGGGGCGGCAGCCCCAGCATTTT.

The genes are TRBV28 and TRBJ1-2, with no clear D. Between the trimmed V and J ends, which lost 1 base and 4 bases, there was a span of 7 bases. CDR3 length equals 13 residues. CDR1 and CDR2 (germline): MDHEN, SYDVKM. The DNA of the CDR3 is TGTGCCAGCAGTTTATTGCGGGGCTATGGCTACACCTTC. Its protein is CASSLLRGYGYTF.

This chain links TRBV28 with TRBJ1-2; 7 nucleotides align to TRBD1. This CDR3 comprises 15 residues. V shed 6 bases and J 1 base; nucleotides not matched to a gene: 8. CDR1 and CDR2 from the germline V gene are MDHEN and SYDVKM. The CDR3 loop reads CASRTGQVNNYGYTF. DNA of the CDR3: TGTGCCAGCAGAACTGGACAGGTGAATAACTATGGCTACACCTTC.

This chain joins TRBV27 and TRBJ1-1, with no clear D. The germline V and J ends were trimmed by 5 bases and 4 bases, with 8 bases remaining between them. The CDR3 consists of 12 residues. Germline V CDR1 and CDR2: MNHEY, SMNVEV (reference sequence). CDR3 region: CASSESRTEAFF. Here the CDR3 DNA reads TGTGCCAGCAGTGAAAGTCGCACTGAAGCTTTCTTT.

V gene TRBV27 combines with J gene TRBJ2-5; tentatively, D is TRBD2 (6 bases). The CDR3 covers 12 residues. Trimming removed 10 bases at V and 6 bases at J, with 15 bases between. CDR1 MNHEY and CDR2 SMNVEV come from the germline V gene (reference sequence). Written as DNA, the CDR3 is TGTGCCACGGGAGAGAGGCAAAAGACCCAGTACTTC. This translates into CATGERQKTQYF.

The chain combines TRBV28 with TRBJ1-1; 7 nucleotides match TRBD1. V lost 5 bases, J lost 3 bases, and 3 bases stayed unmatched. The CDR3 has 13 residues. CDR1 is MDHEN and CDR2 is SYDVKM in the germline V gene. CDR3 residues: CASSPTGDTEAFF. CDR3 sequence (DNA): TGTGCCAGCAGTCCAACAGGGGACACTGAAGCTTTCTTT.

V and J are TRBV6-5 and TRBJ1-1, with D unresolved. Trimming shortened V by 5 bases and J by 0 bases, and 10 bases separated the two germline ends. The CDR3 consists of 14 residues. Germline V gene data show CDR1 as MNHEY and CDR2 as SVGAGI. CDR3 nucleotides: TGTGCCAGCAGTGGTCCGGGTATGAACACTGAAGCTTTCTTT. Translating it yields CASSGPGMNTEAFF.

The chain links TRBV11-1 to TRBJ1-4, with unresolved D. The V gene lost 4 bases and the J gene lost 8 bases, with 11 bases spanning the gap. Germline loops: CDR1 SGHAT, CDR2 FQDESV (reference sequence). The CDR3 sequence is 13 residues long. DNA for the CDR3: TGTGCCAGCAGCTCTGGGGAGGCGGAAAAACTGTTTTTT. Encoded protein: CASSSGEAEKLFF.